One sample yielded the 21 T cell receptor beta chains listed below, sequenced in a study of blood T cell repertoires in COVID-19 (dated by TCRdb to about 2020). Libraries were made using the immunoSEQ multiplex PCR assay. Held by TCRdb, this immuneACCESS table contains in-frame sequences only and omits some clones. Under half of the omission traces to an unresolved V gene where checked; the cause of the rest is unknown. The sample data list 200,000 to 300,000 clones, and nearly 85% of these were observed just once. The leading ten clones occupy 8.6% of the sample. The sample consisted of peripheral blood. The receptors come from a human donor in a cohort sampled during active COVID-19.

The V and J genes are TRBV11-2 and TRBJ1-1; 7 bases are shared with TRBD1. Germline-derived CDR1 and CDR2 are SGHAT and FQNNGV. CDR3 length: 14 residues. The ends lost 4 bases at V and 5 bases at J; junction bases unmatched: 7. CDR3: CASSSARGWTEAFF. The CDR3 DNA is TGTGCCAGCAGCTCTGCCAGGGGGTGGACTGAAGCTTTCTTT. Drawing the rest from reference TRBV11-2 and TRBJ1-1, the complete variable domain is EAGVAQSPRYKIIEKRQSVAFWCNPISGHATLYWYQQILGQGPKLLIQFQNNGVVDDSQLPKDRFSAERLKGVDSTLKIQPAKLEDSAVYLCASSSARGWTEAFFGQGTRLTVV.

The rearrangement uses TRBV28 and TRBJ2-1; D is ambiguous. Trimming removed 8 bases from V and 6 bases from J, with 11 bases in between. CDR1 and CDR2 from the germline V gene are MDHEN and SYDVKM. This CDR3 is built from 12 residues. CDR3 nucleotide sequence: TGTGCCAGCCAATGGCGCGGCAATGAGCAGTTCTTC. Translating gives CASQWRGNEQFF.

CDR3 residues: CASSLTAEAFF. The CDR3 DNA reads as TGTGCCAGTAGTTTGACAGCTGAAGCTTTCTTT. The V and J genes are TRBV19 and TRBJ1-1; weak D call: TRBD1 (5 bases). Germline V CDR1 and CDR2: LNHDA, SQIVND (reference sequence). The CDR3 sequence is 11 residues long. V was pared by 5 bases and J by 6 bases, with 7 bases between.

The chain is built from TRBV4-2 and TRBJ2-5; perhaps TRBD2 as D (5 bases). The V and J ends lost 4 bases and 4 bases respectively, with 13 bases between them. The germline CDR1 and CDR2 sequences are LGHNA and YNFKEQ. The CDR3 extends over 14 amino acids. CDR3: CASSPSARGETQYF. The CDR3 nucleotides are TGTGCCAGCAGCCCCTCGGCCCGGGGAGAGACCCAGTACTTC.

V and J are TRBV4-2 and TRBJ1-1, with 10 bases aligning to TRBD1. CDR3 length equals 15 residues. Per germline, CDR1 LGHNA and CDR2 YNFKEQ. Trimming at V came to 2 bases and at J to 5 bases, leaving 5 bases not matched to a gene. DNA of the CDR3: TGTGCCAGCAGCCAAACTCGGGACAGGGGTACTGAAGCTTTCTTT. The encoded protein is CASSQTRDRGTEAFF.

This chain links TRBV13 with TRBJ2-7, with D perhaps TRBD1 (6 bases). The CDR3 runs to 14 residues. Germline V lookup: CDR1 PRHDT, CDR2 FYEKMQ (reference sequence). V lost 0 bases to trimming and J lost 0 bases, with 6 bases between them. CDR3 protein: CASSLGGASYEQYF. Here the CDR3 DNA reads TGTGCCAGCAGCTTAGGGGGGGCCTCCTACGAGCAGTACTTC.

The chain has TRBV27 and TRBJ2-3; 8 bases map to TRBD2. This CDR3 has 20 amino acids. Trimming removed 4 bases from V and 0 bases from J; junction bases left unmatched: 18. Germline V CDR1 and CDR2: MNHEY, SMNVEV (reference sequence). CDR3 region: CASSYNLSGIPTNSTDTQYF. CDR3 DNA: TGTGCCAGCAGTTATAATCTTAGCGGGATCCCCACGAATAGCACAGATACGCAGTATTTT.

J is TRBJ1-1 and V is TRBV28; TRBD1 matches 8 bases. CDR1 is MDHEN and CDR2 is SYDVKM in the germline V gene. The CDR3 is 15 residues long. V was pared by 6 bases and J by 7 bases, with 13 bases of the junction left unmatched. The CDR3 sequence is CASRDPQGARGEAFF. CDR3 nucleotide sequence: TGTGCCAGCAGGGATCCTCAGGGGGCGCGTGGTGAAGCTTTCTTT.

V usage is TRBV5-8 and J usage is TRBJ1-2; 8 bases line up with TRBD1. The germline gives CDR1 SGHTS, CDR2 YDEGEE. The CDR3 contains 15 residues. Germline trimming cut 4 bases from V and 4 bases from J; bases unmatched to any gene: 9. The CDR3 sequence is CASSPGQGWSYGYTF. In DNA form, the CDR3 reads TGTGCCAGCAGCCCCGGACAGGGTTGGAGCTATGGCTACACCTTC.

This chain links TRBV24-1 with TRBJ2-2; 13 nucleotides line up with TRBD2. CDR3 size: 17 residues. CDR1 is KGHDR and CDR2 is SFDVKD in the germline V gene. The V segment lost 4 bases and the J segment 3 bases; nucleotides outside the gene matches: 4. CDR3 sequence (DNA): TGTGCCACCAGTGACCCTACTAGCGGGAGGGACACCGGGGAGCTGTTTTTT. This codes for CATSDPTSGRDTGELFF.

V and J are TRBV5-8 and TRBJ1-1; TRBD1 matches at 8 bases. Germline V gene data show CDR1 as SGHTS and CDR2 as YDEGEE. The V gene end was trimmed by 2 bases and the J gene end by 0 bases; junction bases not matched to a gene: 9. This CDR3 is built from 17 residues. CDR3: CASSLRTGTYLNTEAFF. CDR3 DNA: TGTGCCAGCAGCTTAAGGACAGGGACCTATTTGAACACTGAAGCTTTCTTT.

The chain links TRBV4-2 to TRBJ1-4, with D hard to call. CDR1 and CDR2 from the germline V gene are LGHNA and YNFKEQ. With 4 bases removed from V and 13 bases from J, the gap between germline ends came to 16 bases. CDR3 length: 13 amino acids. The CDR3 here is CASSPSKLVRLFF. CDR3 DNA sequence: TGTGCCAGCAGCCCGAGCAAGCTAGTACGACTGTTTTTT.

This clone occurred a few times. The chain joins TRBV19 to TRBJ2-7, with D possibly being TRBD1 (5 bases). Germline values: CDR1 LNHDA, CDR2 SQIVND (reference sequence). Trimming removed 4 bases at V and 2 bases at J, with 12 bases between. The CDR3 is made up of 14 amino acids. The CDR3, as DNA: TGTGCCAGTAGTAAAATGGACACTACCTACGAGCAGTACTTC. It yields the protein CASSKMDTTYEQYF.

The chain uses TRBV5-4 and TRBJ1-2, with TRBD1 as a possible D gene (5 bases). The ends were cut back, 4 bases at V and 7 bases at J, with 17 bases in the middle. Germline loops: CDR1 SGHNT, CDR2 YYREEE (reference sequence). The CDR3 covers 14 residues. CDR3 DNA: TGTGCCAGCAGCCCACGACAGAGGCTCGGTGGCTACACCTTC. This gives the protein CASSPRQRLGGYTF.

The gene calls are TRBV9 and TRBJ2-5; 8 nucleotides line up with TRBD1. CDR1 is SGDLS and CDR2 is YYNGEE in the germline V gene. J was trimmed by 5 bases and V by 4 bases; bases with no gene match: 13. This CDR3 contains 16 residues. The CDR3 loop is CASSPPSRGRIETQYF. In nucleotides, the CDR3 is TGTGCCAGCAGCCCCCCCAGCAGGGGGCGCATCGAGACCCAGTACTTC.

This sequence joins TRBV4-2 and TRBJ2-2; 14 positions match TRBD2. There are 21 residues in the CDR3. In germline, CDR1 is LGHNA, CDR2 YNFKEQ. After removal of 4 bases from V and 0 bases from J, the junction contained 13 bases not matched to a gene. CDR3 loop: CASSPRGLAGGRISNTGELFF. The CDR3 DNA sequence: TGTGCCAGCAGCCCTCGTGGACTAGCGGGGGGCCGCATCTCGAACACCGGGGAGCTGTTTTTT.

This chain links TRBV19 with TRBJ2-1, with unresolved D. The CDR3 has 15 residues. V lost 7 bases, J lost 0 bases, and 13 bases lay in between. Per the germline V gene, CDR1 is LNHDA and CDR2 is SQIVND (reference sequence). CDR3 loop: CASTVTGNSYNEQFF. The DNA of the CDR3 is TGTGCCAGTACTGTGACGGGTAACTCCTACAATGAGCAGTTCTTC.

The rearrangement links TRBV7-9 to TRBJ2-2, with D maybe TRBD1 (5 bases). This CDR3 has 15 amino acids. Trimming took off 1 base at V and 5 bases at J, with 11 bases between the two ends. CDR1 and CDR2 (germline): SEHNR, FQNEAQ (reference sequence). CDR3 sequence (DNA): TGTGCCAGCAGCTTAGACAGGTTTTGGACCGGGGAGCTGTTTTTT. Residues: CASSLDRFWTGELFF.

The chain couples TRBV9 to TRBJ2-7, with 8 bases lining up with TRBD2. Germline V gene sequence: CDR1 SGDLS, CDR2 YYNGEE. The CDR3 consists of 15 residues. Trimming removed 4 bases from V and 2 bases from J; junction bases left unmatched: 8. The CDR3 DNA follows: TGTGCCAGCAGCCCCCACCAGGGACTAGCCTACGAGCAGTACTTC. Its translation: CASSPHQGLAYEQYF.

With regard to this clone: One junction end disagrees with the germline gene, perhaps due to a read error. The rearrangement links TRBV3-1 (or the pseudogene TRBV3-2) to TRBJ1-2; D not resolved. CDR3 length equals 10 residues. The germline CDR1 and CDR2 sequences are LGHDT and YNNKEL (reference sequence). CDR3 nucleotides: TGTGCCAGCAGCCAACTAAAGGGAGACTTC. Protein: CASSQLKGDF.

This clone appeared once. V is TRBV5-1 and J is TRBJ1-1; D remains ambiguous. V gave up 4 bases and J gave up 5 bases, with 6 bases separating them. Germline CDR1 reads SGHRS; CDR2 reads YFSETQ. There are 11 residues in the CDR3. CDR3 region: CASSLSTEAFF. The CDR3, as DNA: TGCGCCAGCAGCCTGAGTACTGAAGCTTTCTTT.